This is a list of T cell receptor beta chains from one sample in a study of blood T cell repertoires in COVID-19. Measured with immunoSEQ multiplex PCR; TCRdb has only the in-frame clones, and not every one. This sample has 110,000 to 150,000 clones; around 89% occur once, and the top ten carry just under 3%. Source material: peripheral blood. These receptors all come from a man between 60 and 75 years old with active or convalescent COVID-19. Both conserved end residues are part of each CDR3. The D gene is left open where the match is weak. Only part of the rows carry a size: once, few, many, or a class if the clone is expanded.

d_call j_call cdr3_length clone_size v_call cdr3_nt cdr3_aa
. TRBJ1-1 13 . TRBV7-3 TGTGCCAGCAGCCCCACATTGGACACTGAAGCTTTCTTT CASSPTLDTEAFF
TRBD1 TRBJ1-6 15 . TRBV7-6 TGTGCCAGCAGCCCCACAGGGGGCTGGAATTCACCCCTCCACTTT CASSPTGGWNSPLHF
TRBD1 TRBJ1-2 13 . TRBV6-5 TGTGCCAGCAGCCGGACAGGGGACTATGGCTACACCTTC CASSRTGDYGYTF
TRBD1 TRBJ1-5 15 . TRBV2 TGTGCCAGCAGTGAATCCCGACAGGGGTGGCAGCCCCAGCATTTT CASSESRQGWQPQHF
. TRBJ2-3 15 . TRBV10-3 TGTGCCATCAGTGCCCCTACCGGGGTCACAGATACGCAGTATTTT CAISAPTGVTDTQYF
. TRBJ1-5 14 . TRBV19 TGTGCCAGTAGGGGCGAGGGAATCGATCAGCCCCAGCATTTT CASRGEGIDQPQHF
TRBD1 TRBJ1-3 16 . TRBV28 TGTGCCAGCAGTCCGGGACAGAGTCTCTCTGGAAACACCATATATTTT CASSPGQSLSGNTIYF
. TRBJ1-2 16 . TRBV13 TGTGCCAGCAGCTTAGGCGGGATCGCTATGGAGTATGGCTACACCTTC CASSLGGIAMEYGYTF
TRBD1 TRBJ1-2 15 . TRBV4-3 TGCGCCAGCAGCCAAGATTACAGGGGGGCCTATGGCTACACCTTC CASSQDYRGAYGYTF
. TRBJ1-2 16 . TRBV3-1/TRBV3-2 TGTGCCAGCAGCCAAGACATTCAGGGCAGGGGCTATGGCTACACCTTC CASSQDIQGRGYGYTF
TRBD1 TRBJ1-4 19 . TRBV27 TGTGCCAGCAGTTTAAAATTTCCCGGGACAGGGGGAACTAATGAAAAACTGTTTTTT CASSLKFPGTGGTNEKLFF
TRBD2 TRBJ2-1 17 . TRBV29-1 TGCAGCGTTGAAGCCCCCGGGACTAGCGGGAGGGGGGATGAGCAGTTCTTC CSVEAPGTSGRGDEQFF
. TRBJ1-1 12 . TRBV5-1 TGCGCCAGCAGCTTGAGCGGGCATGAAGCTTTCTTT CASSLSGHEAFF
. TRBJ1-1 14 . TRBV7-8 TGTGCCAGCAGCACGACAGGTATGAACACTGAAGCTTTCTTT CASSTTGMNTEAFF
TRBD2 TRBJ2-1 15 once TRBV11-3 TGTGCCAGCAGCTTGGAGGGAGGGTTATACAATGAGCAGTTCTTC CASSLEGGLYNEQFF
. TRBJ2-7 13 . TRBV5-4 TGTGCCAGCAGCTTAACAGGAGCCTACGAGCAGTACTTC CASSLTGAYEQYF
. TRBJ1-2 14 . TRBV7-2 TGTGCCAGCAGCTTAGCCCAGACAGTTGGAGGCTACACCTTC CASSLAQTVGGYTF
. TRBJ2-7 13 . TRBV7-9 TGTGCCAGCAGCTTAGGGGCCTCCTACGAGCAGTACTTC CASSLGASYEQYF
. TRBJ1-1 14 . TRBV11-2 TGTGCCAGCAGCCCATCGAGGGCGCATCGGGAAGCTTTCTTT CASSPSRAHREAFF
. TRBJ2-7 13 . TRBV29-1 TGCAGCGCTTCCGGGACAAACCCTTGGGAGCAGTACTTC CSASGTNPWEQYF
TRBD2 TRBJ2-5 17 . TRBV9 TGTGCCAGCAGCGTTGGGACTAGCGGGGGGGTAGGAGAGACCCAGTACTTC CASSVGTSGGVGETQYF
TRBD2 TRBJ2-7 18 . TRBV5-6 TGTGCCAGCAGCTTAACACCCGGGACTAGCGGGAGGTCTTACGAGCAGTACTTC CASSLTPGTSGRSYEQYF
TRBD1 TRBJ2-5 14 . TRBV2 TGTGCCGGCGGGACAGGGAGACTGCCAGAGACCCAGTACTTC CAGGTGRLPETQYF